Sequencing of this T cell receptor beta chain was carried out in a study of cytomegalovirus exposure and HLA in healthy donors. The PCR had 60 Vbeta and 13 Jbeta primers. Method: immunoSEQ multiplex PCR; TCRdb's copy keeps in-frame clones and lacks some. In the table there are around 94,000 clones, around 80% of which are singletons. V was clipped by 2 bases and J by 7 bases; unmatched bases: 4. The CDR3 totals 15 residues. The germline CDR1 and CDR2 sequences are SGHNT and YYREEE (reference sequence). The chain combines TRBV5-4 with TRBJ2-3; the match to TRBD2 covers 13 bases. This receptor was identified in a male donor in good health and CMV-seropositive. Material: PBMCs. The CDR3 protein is CASSLLAGGKNTQYF. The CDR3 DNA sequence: TGTGCCAGCAGCTTACTAGCGGGGGGGAAGAATACGCAGTATTTT.